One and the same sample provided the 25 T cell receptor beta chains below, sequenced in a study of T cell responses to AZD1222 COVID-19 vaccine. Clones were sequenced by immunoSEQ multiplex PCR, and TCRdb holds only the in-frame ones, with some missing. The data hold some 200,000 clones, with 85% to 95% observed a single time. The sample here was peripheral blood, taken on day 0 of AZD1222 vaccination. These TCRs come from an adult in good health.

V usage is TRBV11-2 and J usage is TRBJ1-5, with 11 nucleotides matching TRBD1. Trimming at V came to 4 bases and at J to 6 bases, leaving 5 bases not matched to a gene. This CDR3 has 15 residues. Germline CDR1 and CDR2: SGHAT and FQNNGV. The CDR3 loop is CASSYGQGAGQPQHF. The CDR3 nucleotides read TGTGCCAGCAGCTACGGACAGGGGGCGGGTCAGCCCCAGCATTTT.

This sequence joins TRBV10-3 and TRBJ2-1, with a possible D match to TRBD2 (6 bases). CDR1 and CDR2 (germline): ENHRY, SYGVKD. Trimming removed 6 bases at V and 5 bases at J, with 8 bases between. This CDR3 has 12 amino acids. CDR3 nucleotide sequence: TGTGCCATCAGGGGGACTGACAATGAGCAGTTCTTC. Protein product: CAIRGTDNEQFF.

The CDR3 DNA reads TGTGCCAGCAGCTTAGGAGTTAACTATGGCTACACCTTC. This codes for CASSLGVNYGYTF. The V gene is TRBV7-2, the J gene TRBJ1-2; no clear D gene. Per germline, CDR1 SGHTA and CDR2 FQGNSA. The CDR3 spans 13 residues. V was clipped by 1 base and J by 1 base, with 4 bases between them.

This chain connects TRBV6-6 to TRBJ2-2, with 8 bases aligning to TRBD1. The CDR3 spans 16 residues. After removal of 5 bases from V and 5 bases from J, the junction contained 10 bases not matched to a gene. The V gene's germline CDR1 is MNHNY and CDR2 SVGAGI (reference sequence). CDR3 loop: CASSPPQGASTGELFF. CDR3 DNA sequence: TGTGCCAGCAGTCCACCCCAGGGGGCTAGTACCGGGGAGCTGTTTTTT.

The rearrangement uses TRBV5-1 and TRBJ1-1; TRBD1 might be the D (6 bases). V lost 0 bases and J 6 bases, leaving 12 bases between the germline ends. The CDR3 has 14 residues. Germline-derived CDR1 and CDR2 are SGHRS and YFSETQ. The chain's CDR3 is CASSLAPGAAEAFF. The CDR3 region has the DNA TGCGCCAGCAGCTTGGCCCCGGGGGCCGCTGAAGCTTTCTTT.

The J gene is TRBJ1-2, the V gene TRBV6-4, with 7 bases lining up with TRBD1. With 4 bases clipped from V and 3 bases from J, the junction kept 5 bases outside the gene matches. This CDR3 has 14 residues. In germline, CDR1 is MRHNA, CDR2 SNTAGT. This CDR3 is CASSGDSGDYGYTF. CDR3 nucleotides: TGTGCCAGCAGTGGGGACAGCGGGGACTATGGCTACACCTTC.

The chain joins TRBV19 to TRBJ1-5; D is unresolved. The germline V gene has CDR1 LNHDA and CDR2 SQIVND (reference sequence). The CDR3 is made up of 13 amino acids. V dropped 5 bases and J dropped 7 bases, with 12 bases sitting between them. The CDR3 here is CASSPLVGQPQHF. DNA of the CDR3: TGTGCCAGTAGTCCCCTCGTGGGACAGCCCCAGCATTTT.

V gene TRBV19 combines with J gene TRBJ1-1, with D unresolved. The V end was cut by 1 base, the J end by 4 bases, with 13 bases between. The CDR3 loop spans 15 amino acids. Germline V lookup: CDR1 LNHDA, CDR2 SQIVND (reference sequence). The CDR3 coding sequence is TGTGCCAGTAGTATAGGTGAAGGACTGATCACTGAAGCTTTCTTT. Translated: CASSIGEGLITEAFF.

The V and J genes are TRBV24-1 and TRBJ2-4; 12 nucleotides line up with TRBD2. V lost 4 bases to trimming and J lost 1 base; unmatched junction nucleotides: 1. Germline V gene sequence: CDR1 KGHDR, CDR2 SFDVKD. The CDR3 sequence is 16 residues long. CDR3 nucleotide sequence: TGTGCCACCAGTGAAACTAGCGGGGGGGCCAAAAACATTCAGTACTTC. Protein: CATSETSGGAKNIQYF.

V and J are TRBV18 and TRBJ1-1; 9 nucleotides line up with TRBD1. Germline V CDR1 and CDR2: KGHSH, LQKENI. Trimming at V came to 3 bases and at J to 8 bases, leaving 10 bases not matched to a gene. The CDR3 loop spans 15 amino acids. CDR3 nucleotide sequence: TGTGCCAGCTCACCGTCTGGGACAGGGACGCAAGAAGCTTTCTTT. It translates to CASSPSGTGTQEAFF. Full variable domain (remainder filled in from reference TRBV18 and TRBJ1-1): NAGVMQNPRHLVRRRGQEARLRCSPMKGHSHVYWYRQLPEEGLKFMVYLQKENIIDESGMPKERFSAEFPKEGPSILRIQQVVRGDSAAYFCASSPSGTGTQEAFFGQGTRLTVV.

DNA of the CDR3: TGTGCCAGCAGCCTCCACAGAAGAACCATTTCCTCTGGAAACACCATATATTTT. Residues: CASSLHRRTISSGNTIYF. The chain uses TRBV14 and TRBJ1-3; D is unresolved. Trimming removed 4 bases from V and 0 bases from J, with 19 bases in between. The CDR3 spans 18 residues. CDR1 is SGHDN and CDR2 is FVKESK in the germline V gene.

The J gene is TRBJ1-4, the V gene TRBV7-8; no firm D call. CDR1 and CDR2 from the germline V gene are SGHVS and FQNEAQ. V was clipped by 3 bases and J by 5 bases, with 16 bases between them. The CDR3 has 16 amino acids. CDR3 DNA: TGTGCCAGCAGCTTGAGGGCTGGGCAGAAGAATGAAAAACTGTTTTTT. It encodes CASSLRAGQKNEKLFF.

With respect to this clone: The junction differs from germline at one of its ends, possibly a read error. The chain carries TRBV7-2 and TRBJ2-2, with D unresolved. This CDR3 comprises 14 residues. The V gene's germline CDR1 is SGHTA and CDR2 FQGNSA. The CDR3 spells CASTLRTNTGELFF. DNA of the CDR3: TGTGCCAGCACCTTAAGGACGAACACCGGGGAGCTGTTTTTT.

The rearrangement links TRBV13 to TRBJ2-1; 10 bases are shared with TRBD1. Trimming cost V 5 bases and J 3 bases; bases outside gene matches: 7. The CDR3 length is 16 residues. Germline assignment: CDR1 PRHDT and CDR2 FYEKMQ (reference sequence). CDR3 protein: CASSRDRGAGYNEQFF. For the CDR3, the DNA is TGTGCCAGCAGCAGGGACAGGGGAGCGGGCTACAATGAGCAGTTCTTC.

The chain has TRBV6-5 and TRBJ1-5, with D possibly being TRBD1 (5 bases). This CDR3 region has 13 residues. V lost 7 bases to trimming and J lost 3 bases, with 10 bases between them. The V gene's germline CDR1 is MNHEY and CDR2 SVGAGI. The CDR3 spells CASTMTVNQPQHF. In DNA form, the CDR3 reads TGTGCCAGCACCATGACAGTCAATCAGCCCCAGCATTTT.

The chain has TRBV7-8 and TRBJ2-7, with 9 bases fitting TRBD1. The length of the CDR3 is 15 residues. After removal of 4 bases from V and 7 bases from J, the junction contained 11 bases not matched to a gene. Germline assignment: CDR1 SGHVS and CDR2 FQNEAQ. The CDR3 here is CASSWETPGQGEQYV. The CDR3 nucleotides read TGTGCCAGCAGCTGGGAGACGCCGGGACAGGGTGAGCAGTACGTC.

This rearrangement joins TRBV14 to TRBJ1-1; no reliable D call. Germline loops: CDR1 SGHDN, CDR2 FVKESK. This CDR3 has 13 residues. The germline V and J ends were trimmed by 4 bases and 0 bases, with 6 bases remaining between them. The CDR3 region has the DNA TGTGCCAGCAGCCGAATTATGAACACTGAAGCTTTCTTT. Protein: CASSRIMNTEAFF. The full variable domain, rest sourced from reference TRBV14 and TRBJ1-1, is EAGVTQFPSHSVIEKGQTVTLRCDPISGHDNLYWYRRVMGKEIKFLLHFVKESKQDESGMPNNRFLAERTGGTYSTLKVQPAELEDSGVYFCASSRIMNTEAFFGQGTRLTVV.

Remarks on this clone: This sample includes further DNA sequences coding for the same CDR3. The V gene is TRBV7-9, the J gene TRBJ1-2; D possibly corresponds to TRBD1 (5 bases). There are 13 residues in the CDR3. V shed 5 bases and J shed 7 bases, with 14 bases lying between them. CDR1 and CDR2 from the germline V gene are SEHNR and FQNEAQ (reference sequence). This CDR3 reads CASSLGELRGYTF. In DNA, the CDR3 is TGTGCCAGCAGCCTAGGGGAGCTACGTGGCTACACCTTC.

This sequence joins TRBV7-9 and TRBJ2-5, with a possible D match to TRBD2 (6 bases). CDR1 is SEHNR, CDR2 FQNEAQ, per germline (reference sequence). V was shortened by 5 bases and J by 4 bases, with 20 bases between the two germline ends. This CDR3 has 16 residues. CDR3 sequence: CASSPSGGGVGETQYF. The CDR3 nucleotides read TGTGCCAGCAGCCCTTCGGGCGGCGGGGTAGGAGAGACCCAGTACTTC. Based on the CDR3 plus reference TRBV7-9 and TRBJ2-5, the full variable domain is DTGVSQNPRHKITKRGQNVTFRCDPISEHNRLYWYRQTLGQGPEFLTYFQNEAQLEKSRLLSDRFSAERPKGSFSTLEIQRTEQGDSAMYLCASSPSGGGVGETQYFGPGTRLLVL.

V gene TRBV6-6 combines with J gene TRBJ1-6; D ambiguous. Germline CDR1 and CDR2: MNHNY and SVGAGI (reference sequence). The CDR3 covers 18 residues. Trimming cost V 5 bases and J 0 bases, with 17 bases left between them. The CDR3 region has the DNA TGTGCCAGCAGTCGTGGAGATACCATTAGCTCCTATAATTCACCCCTCCACTTT. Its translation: CASSRGDTISSYNSPLHF.

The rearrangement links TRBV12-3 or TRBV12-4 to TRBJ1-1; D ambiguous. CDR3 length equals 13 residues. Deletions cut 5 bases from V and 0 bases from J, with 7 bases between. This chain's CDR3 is CASSRVMNTEAFF. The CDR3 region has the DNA TGTGCCAGCAGTAGGGTAATGAACACTGAAGCTTTCTTT.

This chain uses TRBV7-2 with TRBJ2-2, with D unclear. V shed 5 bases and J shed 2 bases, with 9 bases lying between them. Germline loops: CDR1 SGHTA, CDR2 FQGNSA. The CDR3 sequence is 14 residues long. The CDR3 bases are TGTGCCAGCAGCGAAGCTATTAACACCGGGGAGCTGTTTTTT. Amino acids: CASSEAINTGELFF.

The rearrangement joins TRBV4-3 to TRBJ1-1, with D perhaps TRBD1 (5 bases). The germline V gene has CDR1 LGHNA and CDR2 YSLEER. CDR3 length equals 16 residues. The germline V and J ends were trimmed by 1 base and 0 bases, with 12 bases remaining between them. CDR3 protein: CASSQVLSRVNTEAFF. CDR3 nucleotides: TGCGCCAGCAGCCAAGTACTGTCCAGGGTGAACACTGAAGCTTTCTTT.

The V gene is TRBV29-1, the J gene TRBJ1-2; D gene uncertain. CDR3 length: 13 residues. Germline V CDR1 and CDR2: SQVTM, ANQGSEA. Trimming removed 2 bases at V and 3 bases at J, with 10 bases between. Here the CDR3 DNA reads TGCAGCGTTGAACCCGGAGAATACTATGGCTACACCTTC. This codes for CSVEPGEYYGYTF.

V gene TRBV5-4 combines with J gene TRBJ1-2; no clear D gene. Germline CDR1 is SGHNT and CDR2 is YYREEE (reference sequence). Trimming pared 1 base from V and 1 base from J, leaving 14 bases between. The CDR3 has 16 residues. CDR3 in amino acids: CASSLWKGSSNYGYTF. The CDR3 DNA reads TGTGCCAGCAGCTTGTGGAAAGGGAGCAGTAACTATGGCTACACCTTC.